Listed below are T cell receptor beta chains from one sample, sequenced in a study of T cells in Graves' hyperthyroidism and ophthalmopathy. Using its own MiXCR run on the multiplex PCR reads, TCRdb lists one record per CDR3 protein. The data contain about 260,000 distinct CDR3 sequences, 15% to 20% of them singletons. Sequencing was carried out using blood. These receptors came from a young woman with Graves' ophthalmopathy. Both conserved end residues are trimmed from each CDR3. Some rows have no size entry. The others give once, few or many, or a class for an expanded clone.

v_gene: TRBV28
j_gene: TRBJ2-7
abundance: .
CDR3aa: ASRRARGSYEQY

v_gene: TRBV28
j_gene: TRBJ2-6
abundance: many
CDR3aa: ASSSRGSGANVLT

v_gene: TRBV19
j_gene: TRBJ2-4
abundance: .
CDR3aa: ASSAGQGADIQY

v_gene: TRBV20-1
j_gene: TRBJ1-1
abundance: many
CDR3aa: SARPTTEAF

v_gene: TRBV7-8
j_gene: TRBJ2-7
abundance: many
CDR3aa: ASSLAGSSYEQY

v_gene: TRBV20-1
j_gene: TRBJ1-5
abundance: few
CDR3aa: SASDREFQPQH

v_gene: TRBV7-9
j_gene: TRBJ1-3
abundance: .
CDR3aa: ASSLSTGLEISGNTIY

v_gene: TRBV7-3
j_gene: TRBJ2-2
abundance: many
CDR3aa: ASSSETGRNTGELF

v_gene: TRBV6-1
j_gene: TRBJ1-1
abundance: many
CDR3aa: ASSEDVPDLGTEAF

v_gene: TRBV13
j_gene: TRBJ2-5
abundance: many
CDR3aa: ASSFRGTETQY

v_gene: TRBV13
j_gene: TRBJ2-7
abundance: many
CDR3aa: ASSLGVSSYEQY

v_gene: TRBV7-8
j_gene: TRBJ2-1
abundance: many
CDR3aa: ASSLGPGGNNEQF

v_gene: TRBV12-3/TRBV12-4
j_gene: TRBJ1-2
abundance: .
CDR3aa: ASSGDRRHGYT

v_gene: TRBV9
j_gene: TRBJ2-7
abundance: many
CDR3aa: ASSVGSGGRSYEQY

v_gene: TRBV27
j_gene: TRBJ1-5
abundance: many
CDR3aa: ASSFGQSNQPQH

v_gene: TRBV28
j_gene: TRBJ2-1
abundance: many
CDR3aa: ASSLVGGSSYNEQF

v_gene: TRBV6-2/TRBV6-3
j_gene: TRBJ1-2
abundance: many
CDR3aa: ASSRVLGGGYT

v_gene: TRBV19
j_gene: TRBJ2-3
abundance: many
CDR3aa: ASSISRGTGSTDTQY

v_gene: TRBV11-2
j_gene: TRBJ1-2
abundance: many
CDR3aa: ASSLGDSEYGYT